These 6 T cell receptor beta chains share one sample of origin, sequenced in a study of spatial heterogeneity in lung cancer. The study, taken as a whole, reports: The study found that expanded intratumoral alpha and beta TCR counts tracked tumor mutation counts.

The sample's time point: sample taken at primary tumor resection. From the 5' RACE reads, TCRdb called clonotypes with MiXCR, one entry per CDR3 protein. In the table there are roughly 5,100 distinct CDR3 sequences, about 7.4% of which are singletons. No cognate antigen is known for these TCRs. Material: lung tumor tissue, obtained at surgery. The receptors were gathered from a male donor with early-stage non-small cell lung cancer.

The chain employs TRBV7-2 and TRBJ2-7; D uncertain. Germline values: CDR1 SGHTA, CDR2 FQGNSA. This CDR3 has 13 amino acids. V was trimmed by 3 bases and J by 0 bases, leaving 6 bases between them. The CDR3 DNA reads TGTGCCAGCAGCTTGTCTGCCTCCTACGAGCAGTACTTC. Its translation: CASSLSASYEQYF.

The V gene is TRBV6-5, the J gene TRBJ2-7, with D perhaps matching TRBD2 (5 bases). This CDR3 has 13 amino acids. Trimming removed 6 bases at V and 2 bases at J, with 11 bases between. Germline CDR1 is MNHEY and CDR2 is SVGAGI. In nucleotides, the CDR3 is TGTGCCAGCAGCCGCGCCGGGGCCTACGAGCAGTACTTC. Translation: CASSRAGAYEQYF.

This clonotype was counted ten times or more. V and J are TRBV9 and TRBJ1-1, with 7 bases fitting TRBD1. Germline-derived CDR1 and CDR2 are SGDLS and YYNGEE. With 3 bases clipped from V and 12 bases from J, the junction kept 8 bases outside the gene matches. This CDR3 comprises 12 residues. In nucleotides, the CDR3 is TGTGCCAGCAGCGGGACAGGCGCAGAACCTTTCTTT. Translated: CASSGTGAEPFF. Based on the CDR3 plus reference TRBV9 and TRBJ1-1, the full variable domain is DSGVTQTPKHLITATGQRVTLRCSPRSGDLSVYWYQQSLDQGLQFLIQYYNGEERAKGNILERFSAQQFPDLHSELNLSSLELGDSALYFCASSGTGAEPFFGQGTRLTVV.

This clonotype turned up a few times. The gene calls are TRBV10-3 and TRBJ1-1; 8 bases fit TRBD1. The CDR3 spans 13 residues. The ends lost 10 bases at V and 2 bases at J; junction bases unmatched: 6. The germline V gene has CDR1 ENHRY and CDR2 SYGVKD. In DNA form, the CDR3 reads TGTGCCACGAAAGGACAGGGAAACACTGAAGCTTTCTTT. Amino acid sequence: CATKGQGNTEAFF.

This clonotype occurred many times. V usage is TRBV29-1 and J usage is TRBJ2-4, with D perhaps assigned TRBD1 or TRBD2 (6 bases each). The CDR3 totals 14 residues. V was trimmed by 5 bases and J by 1 base, leaving 12 bases between them. Germline V lookup: CDR1 SQVTM, CDR2 ANQGSEA. The CDR3 sequence: CSVLGGYAKNIQYF. CDR3 sequence (DNA): TGCAGCGTTCTAGGGGGGTACGCCAAAAACATTCAGTACTTC.

This clonotype showed up many times. This sequence joins TRBV6-1 and TRBJ1-3; D is ambiguous. Trimming pared 6 bases from V and 2 bases from J, leaving 20 bases between. CDR1 is MNHNS and CDR2 is SASEGT in the germline V gene. This CDR3 has 17 amino acids. CDR3 DNA: TGTGCCAGCAGACCCAAAGGGCTTCTTGGGCCTGGAAACACCATATATTTT. It yields the protein CASRPKGLLGPGNTIYF.